The entry below describes one T cell receptor beta chain. No antigen is known for it. Base-call qualities are not available, and no considerably larger clone is one nucleotide away. The time point label, read with the paper, signifies: baseline before first vaccination. Reading the label with the study, this specimen's treatment or condition is: meningococcal conjugate vaccine given as trial control. Vaccinee samples were obtained from the UK trials COV001 and COV002, which included a single-blind randomized controlled phase 2/3 trial of AZD1222 (ChAdOx1 nCoV-19) in healthy adults. Trial participant PBMC samples were collected at day 0 and day 28 after the second dose for TCRbeta chain sequencing. The CDR3 regions of human TCRbeta chains were analyzed by immunosequencing. In the paper's pipeline: Repertoire TCRs were matched against a reference library of SARS-CoV-2-specific TCRs generated with the MIRA antigen-specificity platform. Breadth meant the fraction of unique TCRs that were SARS-CoV-2-associated, whereas depth meant the fraction of total T cells that were SARS-CoV-2-associated. Using the MIRA data, each spike-specific TCR was mapped to the spike region that the TCR reacts to and placed in a CD4 or CD8 class. Log10-transformed breadth and depth values were compared by one-way ANOVA with Sidak's multiple comparisons tests. Sourced from immuneACCESS, this table was stored by TCRdb with only in-frame sequences that have V and J called. A share of the clones is absent; for the studies checked, an unresolved V gene accounts for under half, and the remainder has no known explanation. D and trimming come from the DNA, and the V and J calls and clone size come from that table. Present in this sample are more than 140,000 clones, about nine tenths of which were seen just once. The ten largest clones take up 3% to 4% of the sample.

This sample was taken from a study of T cell responses to AZD1222 COVID-19 vaccine (dated by TCRdb to the early 2020s). Turning to the overall study: A total of 230 to 250 trial participants underwent TCR sequencing, of whom nearly 210 had received two doses of AZD1222 and approximately 25 had received two doses of the MenACWY control vaccine. Trial participants were enrolled by age into 18-55, 56-69 and 70-plus year subgroups, with 148, 28 and 57 TCR-sequenced participants respectively. The investigation overall reported the following: In the small 56-69-year group, the increase in depth fell short of significance, most likely because of low power. After two AZD1222 doses, both the breadth and the depth of spike-specific TCRs were significantly higher than at day 0 and than in MenACWY recipients. Most participants were white British and females outnumbered males, and the authors suggested that clonal diversity may have been underestimated. Because no day 14 peak-response samples were available, repertoires were characterized only after the peak T cell response. Reportedly, close to half of the unique spike-specific TCRs recognized epitopes lying outside the regions that are mutated in the B.1.351 and B.1.1.7 variants. Vaccine-associated CD4 TCRs spanned the whole spike protein, with dominant responses in regions 160-218 and 743-854. Conclusions about previously exposed vaccinees are limited because only five or six AZD1222 recipients were SARS-CoV-2 seropositive at baseline.

The germline V gene provides CDR1 SGHTA and CDR2 FQGNSA. The trim is 1 base for V and 4 bases for J, with a gap of 16 bases between the germline ends. The CDR3 runs 16 residues from the cysteine to the phenylalanine. Kept here is only the CDR3 DNA, which spans 48 bases and is read in frame from base 1. The chain was built from TRBV7-2 and TRBJ1-2, with TRBD1 perhaps the D gene, on 6 matching bases. The TCR comes from an adult in good health. This specimen was peripheral blood, taken on day 0 of MenACWY control vaccination. The DNA reads as follows: TGTGCCAGCAGCTTAGTTATCGGCAGGGGCGGCTATGGCTACACCTTC. This encodes CASSLVIGRGGYGYTF.